A selection of T cell receptor beta chains follows, all from one sample in a study of identical twins. TCRdb itself ran the 5' RACE reads through MiXCR, one entry per CDR3 protein. The sample lists about 530,000 distinct CDR3 sequences; 12% to 15% were seen once. A further study also used this sample, focusing on yellow fever vaccine responses in identical twins.

Sequencing was carried out using CD4+ T cells sorted from blood. These receptor sequences come from a young woman in good health. CDR3s include the opening cysteine and the closing phenylalanine or tryptophan. D genes are given only for firm matches.

>TRBD2|TRBJ2-1|TRBV10-3
CAISGPLAGETDEQFF
>.|TRBJ2-7|TRBV6-2/TRBV6-3
CASSYGSEQYF
>.|TRBJ2-1|TRBV20-1
CSARQYNEQFF
>.|TRBJ2-1|TRBV7-3
CASSLRQGLWNEQFF
>TRBD1|TRBJ2-7|TRBV5-1
CASSTGQGNYEQYF
>TRBD2|TRBJ2-3|TRBV20-1
CSARDPASGVPSTDTQYF
>.|TRBJ2-3|TRBV12-3/TRBV12-4
CASTLGGGAMVGTQYF
>TRBD2|TRBJ2-1|TRBV15
CATRNSVAGEQFF
>.|TRBJ2-7|TRBV5-4
CASSLDLPSFYEQYF
>TRBD1|TRBJ1-5|TRBV12-3/TRBV12-4
CASSAGQSNQPQHF
>TRBD2|TRBJ2-2|TRBV7-3
CASSSHSGRDTGELFF
>TRBD2|TRBJ2-2|TRBV7-8
CASSPRQRGGPVGELFF
>TRBD2|TRBJ2-1|TRBV20-1
CSAPLLAGGLYEQFF
>.|TRBJ2-7|TRBV11-1
CASSFQGHEQYF
>TRBD2|TRBJ2-2|TRBV12-3/TRBV12-4
CASNGSGRDGTGELFF
>TRBD2|TRBJ2-1|TRBV2
CASILGTRVDEQFF
>.|TRBJ2-1|TRBV5-1
CASSSVVGGSYNEQFF
>.|TRBJ2-6|TRBV29-1
CSVGAGANVLTF
>TRBD2|TRBJ2-2|TRBV7-8
CASSSTSGPTGELFF
>TRBD2|TRBJ2-7|TRBV20-1
CSASPVASGAYEQYF
>.|TRBJ2-5|TRBV12-5
CASGAGHQETQYF
>TRBD2|TRBJ2-1|TRBV29-1
CSVSGRLVDEQFF
>.|TRBJ2-2|TRBV20-1
CSAREGGTGNTGELFF
>TRBD2|TRBJ2-5|TRBV9
CASSVNPSSGANQETQYF
>.|TRBJ2-2|TRBV7-9
CASSLTGIMNTGELFF
>.|TRBJ2-1|TRBV29-1
CSVDGAGNNEQFF
>.|TRBJ2-7|TRBV15
CATSTDRAGEQYF
>.|TRBJ2-3|TRBV4-1
CASSQSASAGRLTQYF
>.|TRBJ2-3|TRBV7-9
CASSFTDTQYF
>.|TRBJ2-5|TRBV25-1
CASSSNRVVKETQYF